The 20 T cell receptor beta chains given below trace back to one sample, sequenced in a study of blood T cell repertoires in COVID-19. Assay: immunoSEQ multiplex PCR; the TCRdb copy retains only in-frame clones and omits some. The profile shows some 67,000 clones, 85% to 90% of them singletons. Sequencing was carried out using peripheral blood. Source of these receptors: a woman aged 60-75 years with acute or convalescent COVID-19.

The chain carries TRBV6-2 or TRBV6-3 and TRBJ2-7; 7 nucleotides line up with TRBD1. The junction had 6 bases not matched to a gene; V was cut back by 5 bases and J by 5 bases. This CDR3 region has 13 residues. Germline-derived CDR1 and CDR2 are MNHEY and SVGEGT. The CDR3 DNA reads as TGTGCCAGCAGTCCACAGGGGTGGGACGAGCAGTACGTC. Encoded protein: CASSPQGWDEQYV.

CDR3 nucleotide sequence: TGTGCCAGCAGACAGGGGGCGGGCACTGAAGCTTTCTTT. Its translation: CASRQGAGTEAFF. The chain employs TRBV9 and TRBJ1-1, with TRBD1 matching 9 bases. The CDR3 consists of 13 residues. V shed 5 bases and J 4 bases; nucleotides not matched to a gene: 3. The V gene's germline CDR1 is SGDLS and CDR2 YYNGEE.

The rearrangement uses TRBV2 and TRBJ1-2; possible D gene TRBD1, 5 bases. Germline V CDR1 and CDR2: SNHLY, FYNNEI. V was shortened by 5 bases and J by 2 bases, with 18 bases between the two germline ends. This CDR3 spans 16 amino acids. The CDR3 loop reads CASSSGPGLINYGYTF. CDR3 nucleotides: TGTGCCAGCAGTTCTGGGCCGGGACTGATAAACTATGGCTACACCTTC.

This chain joins TRBV6-2 or TRBV6-3 and TRBJ2-5; D not resolved. This CDR3 has 14 residues. From germline, CDR1 is MNHEY and CDR2 SVGEGT. V lost 1 base and J 1 base, leaving 7 bases between the germline ends. The DNA for the CDR3 is TGTGCCAGCAGTTACTGGGCAGGCCAAGAGACCCAGTACTTC. This translates into CASSYWAGQETQYF.

This chain joins TRBV9 and TRBJ2-1; 10 bases fit TRBD1. V was pared by 3 bases and J by 4 bases, with 7 bases of the junction left unmatched. Germline CDR1 and CDR2: SGDLS and YYNGEE. This CDR3 has 16 amino acids. The CDR3 is CASSADRDRGYNEQFF. The CDR3 region has the DNA TGTGCCAGCAGCGCGGACCGGGACAGGGGTTACAATGAGCAGTTCTTC.

The CDR3 loop is CASSPDRVYGYTF. The DNA for the CDR3 is TGTGCCAGCAGCCCCGACAGGGTCTATGGCTACACCTTC. The V call is TRBV12-3 or TRBV12-4, the J call TRBJ1-2; 7 nucleotides agree with TRBD1. Losses at the gene ends were 6 bases for V and 4 bases for J; bases not matched to a gene: 5. The CDR3 consists of 13 residues.

This clone was seen once. This rearrangement joins TRBV6-2 or TRBV6-3 to TRBJ2-1; TRBD2 matches 12 bases. V lost 6 bases, J lost 10 bases, and 10 bases stayed unmatched. Germline-derived CDR1 and CDR2 are MNHEY and SVGEGT. The CDR3 runs to 15 residues. CDR3 protein: CASSDRIGTSGEQFF. DNA for the CDR3: TGTGCCAGCAGCGACCGGATCGGGACTAGCGGGGAGCAGTTCTTC.

This chain uses TRBV7-9 with TRBJ1-1; weak D call: TRBD1 (5 bases). Germline lookup yields CDR1 SEHNR and CDR2 FQNEAQ (reference sequence). The CDR3 sequence is 13 residues long. With 4 bases removed from V and 1 base from J, the gap between germline ends came to 7 bases. The CDR3 reads CASSSGQNTEAFF. CDR3 DNA sequence: TGTGCCAGCAGCTCCGGACAGAACACTGAAGCTTTCTTT.

The chain couples TRBV4-1 to TRBJ1-6; D is perhaps TRBD1 (5 bases). Trimming cost V 0 bases and J 10 bases, with 7 bases left between them. This CDR3 region has 13 residues. Germline values: CDR1 MGHRA, CDR2 YSYEKL. DNA for the CDR3: TGCGCCAGCAGCCAAGACAGGGCGTCACCCCTCCACTTT. Translated, it gives CASSQDRASPLHF.

The genes are TRBV5-8 and TRBJ1-1; 8 nucleotides align to TRBD1. CDR1 and CDR2 (germline): SGHTS, YDEGEE. The CDR3 spans 14 residues. V gave up 3 bases and J gave up 1 base; unmatched junction bases: 2. DNA of the CDR3: TGTGCCAGCAGCTCGGACAGGGAGAACACTGAAGCTTTCTTT. Translation: CASSSDRENTEAFF. The complete variable domain, with remaining parts taken from reference TRBV5-8 and TRBJ1-1, reads EAGVTQSPTHLIKTRGQQATLRCSPISGHTSVYWYQQALGLGLQFLLWYDEGEERNRGNFPPRFSGRQFPNYSSELNVNALELEDSALYLCASSSDRENTEAFFGQGTRLTVV.

V gene TRBV29-1 combines with J gene TRBJ1-1, with a weak D call TRBD1 (5 bases). The CDR3 length is 13 residues. With 3 bases removed from V and 4 bases from J, the gap between germline ends came to 12 bases. Germline V CDR1 and CDR2: SQVTM, ANQGSEA. The CDR3 here is CSVDWGVGTEAFF. The CDR3 DNA reads TGCAGCGTTGACTGGGGGGTTGGCACTGAAGCTTTCTTT.

This clone was seen once. This sequence joins TRBV10-3 and TRBJ1-6; 9 bases fit TRBD1. The V gene end was trimmed by 6 bases and the J gene end by 14 bases; junction bases not matched to a gene: 8. The CDR3 covers 13 residues. Looked up from germline, CDR1 is ENHRY and CDR2 is SYGVKD. DNA of the CDR3: TGTGCCATCAGCCCGGGACAGGGCTTATCCCTCCACTTT. Residues: CAISPGQGLSLHF.

V is TRBV21-1 and J is TRBJ2-3; no DNA check was done on the table's D call, TRBD2. TRBV21-1 is given as a pseudogene. The CDR3 covers 15 residues. The CDR3 sequence is CASSIRTFNTDTQYF. The CDR3 DNA follows: TGTGCCAGCAGCATCCGGACTTTTAACACAGATACGCAGTATTTT.

The CDR3 coding sequence is TGCAGCGTGACTAGGGGTTTCAATGAGCAGTTCTTC. Translation gives CSVTRGFNEQFF. The gene calls are TRBV29-1 and TRBJ2-1; TRBD2 might be the D (6 bases). Germline V gives CDR1 SQVTM, CDR2 ANQGSEA. Deletions cut 6 bases from V and 6 bases from J, with 12 bases between. The CDR3 runs to 12 residues.

Only one count was recorded for this clone. This chain connects TRBV7-2 to TRBJ2-1; 10 bases agree with TRBD2. This CDR3 is 17 amino acids long. Germline V gives CDR1 SGHTA, CDR2 FQGNSA. The trim removed 6 bases at V and 3 bases at J, leaving 11 bases unmatched. CDR3 amino acids: CASSPRVAGGNYNEQFF. CDR3 DNA: TGTGCCAGCAGTCCTCGGGTAGCGGGGGGAAACTACAATGAGCAGTTCTTC.

The chain has TRBV7-9 and TRBJ1-6; D perhaps matches TRBD1 (5 bases). The V gene lost 1 base and the J gene lost 8 bases, with 6 bases spanning the gap. The CDR3 length is 13 residues. The germline CDR1 and CDR2 sequences are SEHNR and FQNEAQ (reference sequence). In nucleotides, the CDR3 is TGTGCCAGCAGCTTAGGGGGGGATTCACCCCTCCACTTT. It yields the protein CASSLGGDSPLHF.

The CDR3 DNA follows: TGCACCAGCAGTCCGCAGGGGAGCCTATCTGGAAACACCATATATTTT. Its protein is CTSSPQGSLSGNTIYF. The chain joins TRBV1 to TRBJ1-3; the table's D call TRBD1 went unverified against the DNA. TRBV1 is a pseudogene locus. The CDR3 consists of 16 residues.

CDR3 in DNA: TGTGCCAGCAATCCCCTAGCGGATCCTTACAATGAGCAGTTCTTC. This codes for CASNPLADPYNEQFF. This chain joins TRBV6-5 and TRBJ2-1; TRBD2 aligns across 7 bases. Germline CDR1 is MNHEY and CDR2 is SVGAGI. The junction had 10 bases not matched to a gene; V was cut back by 7 bases and J by 4 bases. The CDR3 is 15 residues long.

The chain recombines TRBV28 with TRBJ1-5; D call uncertain. This CDR3 region has 12 residues. Germline values: CDR1 MDHEN, CDR2 SYDVKM. V lost 2 bases and J 7 bases, leaving 6 bases between the germline ends. The chain's CDR3 is CASSLPLQPQHF. Here the CDR3 DNA reads TGTGCCAGCAGTTTACCCTTGCAGCCCCAGCATTTT. The whole variable domain, filled in from reference TRBV28 and TRBJ1-5, reads DVKVTQSSRYLVKRTGEKVFLECVQDMDHENMFWYRQDPGLGLRLIYFSYDVKMKEKGDIPEGYSVSREKKERFSLILESASTNQTSMYLCASSLPLQPQHFGDGTRLSIL.

The chain links TRBV6-5 to TRBJ2-5, with TRBD1 as a possible D gene (6 bases). Trimming cost V 2 bases and J 2 bases, with 15 bases left between them. Germline CDR1 MNHEY, CDR2 SVGAGI. This CDR3 comprises 16 residues. The CDR3 sequence: CASSYDRRTLQETQYF. Written as DNA, the CDR3 is TGTGCCAGCAGTTACGACAGGCGGACCTTACAAGAGACCCAGTACTTC.